A selection of T cell receptor beta chains follows, all from one sample in a study of CD8+CD57+ T cells in acquired aplastic anemia. TCRdb reanalysed the reads using MiXCR and keeps one entry per CDR3 protein. The top ten clones hold less than 0.85% of a sample with hundreds of thousands of distinct CDR3 sequences, less than 35% of them seen once. Material for sequencing was sorted CD4+, CD8+, or CD8+CD57+ T cells (not recorded which) from PBMCs. The receptors derive from a human donor with aplastic anemia. CDR3s include the opening cysteine and the closing phenylalanine or tryptophan. The D gene is left open where the match is weak. Clone size is not always given. Where it is, it says once, few, many or a class for expanded clones.

abundance: many
j_gene: TRBJ1-2
v_gene: TRBV6-4
d_gene: -
CDR3nt: TGTGCCAGCAGCGCGACAGGCGGCGGCTACACCTTC
CDR3aa: CASSATGGGYTF

abundance: -
j_gene: TRBJ2-7
v_gene: TRBV4-2
d_gene: TRBD1
CDR3nt: TGTGCCACCCGATACTTACTTACAGGGGCCGGCAGGGCCTACGAGCAGTACTTC
CDR3aa: CATRYLLTGAGRAYEQYF

abundance: many
j_gene: TRBJ1-6
v_gene: TRBV19
d_gene: -
CDR3nt: TGTGCCAGTAACATGGGGGGAAGTGGGAATTCACCCCTCCACTTT
CDR3aa: CASNMGGSGNSPLHF

abundance: many
j_gene: TRBJ1-1
v_gene: TRBV29-1
d_gene: TRBD1
CDR3nt: TGCAGCGTTGAAGACAACAGGGGGCTACCGGAAGCTTTCTTT
CDR3aa: CSVEDNRGLPEAFF

abundance: few
j_gene: TRBJ1-1
v_gene: TRBV29-1
d_gene: -
CDR3nt: TGCAGCGTTAAGGGACTGTTGAACACTGAAGCTTTCTTT
CDR3aa: CSVKGLLNTEAFF

abundance: -
j_gene: TRBJ1-1
v_gene: TRBV6-1
d_gene: -
CDR3nt: TGTGCCAGCGGGTCTGTGAGGACTGAAGCTTTCTTT
CDR3aa: CASGSVRTEAFF

abundance: many
j_gene: TRBJ1-4
v_gene: TRBV2
d_gene: -
CDR3nt: TGTGCCATCAACCGGGACGTTAATGAAAAACTGTTTTTT
CDR3aa: CAINRDVNEKLFF

abundance: -
j_gene: TRBJ1-6
v_gene: TRBV5-6
d_gene: -
CDR3nt: TGTGCCAGCAGCTTGGCCAGCCCGGGACCCCTCCACTTT
CDR3aa: CASSLASPGPLHF

abundance: many
j_gene: TRBJ2-3
v_gene: TRBV29-1
d_gene: -
CDR3nt: TGCAGCACCAACACAGATACGCAGTATTTT
CDR3aa: CSTNTDTQYF

abundance: few
j_gene: TRBJ2-5
v_gene: TRBV24-1
d_gene: -
CDR3nt: TGTGCCACCAGTGATTTCGGGGGGACAGGTAGCCGCGAGACCCAGTACTTC
CDR3aa: CATSDFGGTGSRETQYF

abundance: -
j_gene: TRBJ1-5
v_gene: TRBV4-3
d_gene: TRBD1
CDR3nt: TGCGCCAGCAGCCTAACGACAGGGGGCTATAGCAATCAGCCCCAGCATTTT
CDR3aa: CASSLTTGGYSNQPQHF

abundance: -
j_gene: TRBJ1-1
v_gene: TRBV14
d_gene: -
CDR3nt: TGTGCCAGCAGCCAATCCCGGAAGACAGAAGCTTTCTTT
CDR3aa: CASSQSRKTEAFF

abundance: few
j_gene: TRBJ1-5
v_gene: TRBV24-1
d_gene: TRBD1
CDR3nt: TGTGCCACCAGTGATTCCGGGACAGGATTAGATCAGCCCCAGCATTTT
CDR3aa: CATSDSGTGLDQPQHF

abundance: many
j_gene: TRBJ2-7
v_gene: TRBV2
d_gene: -
CDR3nt: TGTGCCAGCAGGTTACAGGGCTACGAGCAGTACTTC
CDR3aa: CASRLQGYEQYF

abundance: -
j_gene: TRBJ2-3
v_gene: TRBV20-1
d_gene: TRBD1
CDR3nt: TGCAGTGCTAGCTCCTACTCTAGCAGGTACCGGGACAGAAGCACAGATACGCAGTATTTT
CDR3aa: CSASSYSSRYRDRSTDTQYF